These 29 T cell receptor beta chains were sequenced from one sample in a study of OX40 agonist ivuxolimab in advanced cancers. This table comes from immunoSEQ multiplex PCR, and its TCRdb copy is limited to in-frame clones, with some not included. The table lists around 80,000 clones, around nine tenths of them singletons. The sample was CD4+ or CD8+ T cells sorted from blood, taken in a trial of the OX40 agonist ivuxolimab. The source of these receptors is an adult with an advanced solid tumor such as melanoma, head and neck, liver or kidney cancer.

The chain employs TRBV2 and TRBJ1-5; D call uncertain. Germline CDR1 SNHLY, CDR2 FYNNEI. V was pared by 7 bases and J by 4 bases, with 11 bases between. The length of the CDR3 is 13 residues. In DNA, the CDR3 is TGTGCCAGCATGGGCAGTAGGAATCAGCCCCAGCATTTT. Translating gives CASMGSRNQPQHF.

The rearrangement joins TRBV30 to TRBJ2-1; the D is unclear. The germline V and J ends were trimmed by 1 base and 6 bases, with 13 bases remaining between them. CDR1 and CDR2 from the germline V gene are GTSNPN and SVGIG (reference sequence). The CDR3 loop spans 14 amino acids. Written as DNA, the CDR3 is TGTGCCTGGAGTGGAGTTACTCTGGGCAATGAGCAGTTCTTC. The encoded protein is CAWSGVTLGNEQFF.

The chain employs TRBV19 and TRBJ1-2; D call uncertain. Germline CDR1 reads LNHDA; CDR2 reads SQIVND (reference sequence). CDR3 length: 13 residues. The V end was cut by 3 bases, the J end by 0 bases, with 5 bases between. CDR3 region: CASSIFSNYGYTF. As DNA, the CDR3 is TGTGCCAGTAGTATTTTCTCTAACTATGGCTACACCTTC.

The chain uses TRBV6-6 and TRBJ1-1; D unresolved. Germline CDR1 MNHNY, CDR2 SVGAGI (reference sequence). The CDR3 covers 14 residues. V lost 0 bases and J lost 0, with 5 bases in between. CDR3 residues: CASSYSNVNTEAFF. The CDR3 DNA is TGTGCCAGCAGTTACTCGAATGTGAACACTGAAGCTTTCTTT.

This chain connects TRBV6-5 to TRBJ1-6; D is unresolved. The germline V gene encodes CDR1 MNHEY and CDR2 SVGAGI. The CDR3 is 15 amino acids. The ends were cut back, 0 bases at V and 6 bases at J, with 9 bases in the middle. The CDR3 region is CASSYSRSPNSPLHF. CDR3 DNA sequence: TGTGCCAGCAGTTACTCAAGGAGTCCTAATTCACCCCTCCACTTT.

The chain links TRBV29-1 to TRBJ1-1, with 7 nucleotides matching TRBD1. J was trimmed by 0 bases and V by 7 bases; bases with no gene match: 2. In germline, CDR1 is SQVTM, CDR2 ANQGSEA. CDR3 length: 12 amino acids. CDR3 DNA sequence: TGCAGCGGAGGGGGCATGAACACTGAAGCTTTCTTT. Translating it yields CSGGGMNTEAFF.

The CDR3 spells CASSLGGLDEQFF. DNA of the CDR3: TGTGCCAGCAGCTTAGGGGGGCTGGATGAGCAGTTCTTC. The chain couples TRBV11-3 to TRBJ2-1; weak D call: TRBD1 (6 bases). V shed 1 base and J shed 8 bases, with 9 bases lying between them. Germline lookup yields CDR1 SGHNT and CDR2 YENEEA. This CDR3 has 13 amino acids.

The chain links TRBV5-6 to TRBJ1-3, with a weak D call TRBD1 (5 bases). The CDR3 has 16 residues. Germline assignment: CDR1 SGHDT and CDR2 YYEEEE. V lost 4 bases and J lost 0, with 14 bases in between. CDR3 sequence: CASSRGRDYSGNTIYF. CDR3 nucleotide sequence: TGTGCCAGCAGCCGGGGGAGGGACTACTCTGGAAACACCATATATTTT.

The chain combines TRBV10-1 with TRBJ2-4; D may be TRBD2 (6 bases). The V and J ends lost 0 bases and 0 bases respectively, with 12 bases between them. The CDR3 loop spans 17 amino acids. Germline CDR1 WNHNN, CDR2 SYGVQD (reference sequence). The CDR3 DNA sequence: TGCGCCAGCAGTGAGTCGACGGGGGAACGAGCCAAAAACATTCAGTACTTC. Its protein product is CASSESTGERAKNIQYF.

V usage is TRBV5-1 and J usage is TRBJ1-5; 8 bases map to TRBD1. Trimming at V came to 4 bases and at J to 9 bases, leaving 9 bases not matched to a gene. Germline CDR1 reads SGHRS; CDR2 reads YFSETQ. The CDR3 loop spans 14 amino acids. CDR3 sequence reads: CASSPGTGQLPQHF. CDR3 coding DNA: TGCGCCAGCAGCCCAGGGACAGGACAATTGCCCCAGCATTTT.

V is TRBV5-1 and J is TRBJ1-4; maybe TRBD1 (5 bases). The CDR3 loop spans 14 amino acids. The V and J ends lost 1 base and 7 bases respectively, with 11 bases between them. Per the germline V gene, CDR1 is SGHRS and CDR2 is YFSETQ. The CDR3 region is CASSLLGESEKLFF. For the CDR3, the DNA is TGCGCCAGCAGCTTGCTAGGGGAGAGTGAAAAACTGTTTTTT.

Details on this clone: The junction does not match germline at one end; this may be a read error. The chain carries TRBV6-1 and TRBJ2-2; 9 nucleotides align to TRBD1. The CDR3 has 15 amino acids. Per germline, CDR1 MNHNS and CDR2 SASEGT. CDR3 amino acids: CASRTGTGNAGELFF. For the CDR3, the DNA is TGTGCCAGCAGAACCGGGACAGGGAACGCCGGGGAGCTGTTTTTT.

This chain connects TRBV6-1 to TRBJ1-2; 7 nucleotides align to TRBD1. CDR1 MNHNS and CDR2 SASEGT come from the germline V gene. The CDR3 length is 13 residues. V lost 8 bases to trimming and J lost 6 bases; unmatched junction nucleotides: 9. The CDR3 DNA reads TGTGCCAGCCTCGGACAGGAAGCTGATGGCTACACCTTC. As protein: CASLGQEADGYTF.

This rearrangement joins TRBV19 to TRBJ2-2; no clear D gene. V was clipped by 4 bases and J by 0 bases, with 3 bases between them. Germline CDR1 reads LNHDA; CDR2 reads SQIVND (reference sequence). The CDR3 spans 13 residues. CDR3 protein: CASSTANTGELFF. For the CDR3, the DNA is TGTGCCAGTAGTACGGCGAACACCGGGGAGCTGTTTTTT.

The chain is built from TRBV6-5 and TRBJ1-1; no clear D. CDR3 length: 11 amino acids. Trimming stripped 7 bases from V and 0 bases from J, with 3 bases between. The germline CDR1 and CDR2 sequences are MNHEY and SVGAGI. CDR3 bases: TGTGCCAGCATTTTGAACACTGAAGCTTTCTTT. Translated: CASILNTEAFF.

This clone was counted between two and nine times. This rearrangement joins TRBV5-4 to TRBJ1-1, with unresolved D. The germline gives CDR1 SGHNT, CDR2 YYREEE (reference sequence). Trimming removed 0 bases at V and 5 bases at J, with 11 bases between. CDR3 size: 14 residues. The DNA for the CDR3 is TGTGCCAGCAGCTTGGGGCAACTAGGGACTGAAGCTTTCTTT. This sequence encodes CASSLGQLGTEAFF.

The V gene is TRBV7-3, the J gene TRBJ2-3; D is undetermined. V lost 5 bases to trimming and J lost 2 bases, with 11 bases between them. CDR1 is SGHTA, CDR2 FQGTGA, per germline. The CDR3 totals 14 residues. In nucleotides, the CDR3 is TGTGCCAGCAGCCCAGACGGCTACACAGATACGCAGTATTTT. Translating gives CASSPDGYTDTQYF.

V gene TRBV6-1 combines with J gene TRBJ2-3; D is ambiguous. Trimming left V 6 bases short and J 5 bases short, with 12 bases between. The CDR3 is 13 amino acids. Germline assignment: CDR1 MNHNS and CDR2 SASEGT. CDR3 in amino acids: CASSGPTGDTQYF. The CDR3 bases are TGTGCCAGCAGCGGCCCCACGGGAGATACGCAGTATTTT.

The CDR3 protein is CASSPRREGRNYGYTF. In DNA, the CDR3 is TGTGCCAGCAGCCCGCGTCGGGAGGGTCGAAACTATGGCTACACCTTC. V and J are TRBV6-6 and TRBJ1-2; the D is unclear. This CDR3 is 16 amino acids long. V was cut by 6 bases and J by 2 bases, with 19 bases left in between. In germline, CDR1 is MNHNY, CDR2 SVGAGI (reference sequence).

This clone has only one observation. The chain employs TRBV5-6 and TRBJ1-1; D perhaps matches TRBD1 (6 bases). Deletions cut 3 bases from V and 7 bases from J, with 13 bases between. Looked up from germline, CDR1 is SGHDT and CDR2 is YYEEEE. The CDR3 spans 13 residues. The CDR3 is CASSYRWTDEAFF. CDR3 sequence (DNA): TGTGCCAGCAGCTACAGGTGGACAGATGAAGCTTTCTTT.

The V gene is TRBV6-5, the J gene TRBJ2-1; no firm D call. Trimming removed 5 bases at V and 0 bases at J, with 5 bases between. The length of the CDR3 is 13 residues. The germline V gene has CDR1 MNHEY and CDR2 SVGAGI. The CDR3: CASSGPSYNEQFF. In DNA form, the CDR3 reads TGTGCCAGCAGTGGGCCCTCCTACAATGAGCAGTTCTTC.

The chain recombines TRBV6-6 with TRBJ2-7; TRBD2 matches 8 bases. The CDR3 consists of 14 residues. The ends lost 2 bases at V and 3 bases at J; junction bases unmatched: 3. Germline-derived CDR1 and CDR2 are MNHNY and SVGAGI (reference sequence). The chain's CDR3 is CASSYRREVYEQYF. The CDR3 nucleotides read TGTGCCAGCAGTTACAGGCGGGAGGTCTACGAGCAGTACTTC.

Only one count was recorded for this clone. J is TRBJ2-5 and V is TRBV5-1, with 12 nucleotides matching TRBD2. This CDR3 is built from 14 residues. Germline V lookup: CDR1 SGHRS, CDR2 YFSETQ. V lost 1 base and J lost 9; bases outside the gene matches: 4. The CDR3 reads CASSLQGLAGSQYF. Written as DNA, the CDR3 is TGCGCCAGCAGCTTGCAGGGACTAGCGGGTTCCCAGTACTTC.

This clone is a singleton in its sample. The chain is built from TRBV4-2 and TRBJ1-4; unclear D gene. Trimming stripped 4 bases from V and 7 bases from J, with 7 bases between. Germline values: CDR1 LGHNA, CDR2 YNFKEQ. This CDR3 region has 12 residues. DNA of the CDR3: TGTGCCAGCAGCCTCCAATCTGAAAAACTGTTTTTT. This encodes CASSLQSEKLFF.

The chain links TRBV6-9 to TRBJ1-5; D might be TRBD1 (6 bases). The CDR3 is made up of 18 amino acids. Trimming left V 4 bases short and J 2 bases short, with 21 bases between. Looked up from germline, CDR1 is MNHGY and CDR2 is SVAAGI. CDR3 DNA sequence: TGTGCCAGCAGTTCTACCCTCACGGGGACAAGGGGCAATCAGCCCCAGCATTTT. Translating it yields CASSSTLTGTRGNQPQHF.

The V gene is TRBV4-2, the J gene TRBJ2-7; 8 bases map to TRBD1. Germline loops: CDR1 LGHNA, CDR2 YNFKEQ. V was clipped by 3 bases and J by 2 bases; unmatched bases: 6. This CDR3 has 15 residues. This CDR3 reads CASSHPGDRPYEQYF. CDR3 nucleotides: TGTGCCAGCAGCCATCCAGGGGACAGGCCCTACGAGCAGTACTTC.

The J gene is TRBJ2-3, the V gene TRBV7-8; 7 positions match TRBD2. The V gene's germline CDR1 is SGHVS and CDR2 FQNEAQ. The V gene end was trimmed by 10 bases and the J gene end by 2 bases; junction bases not matched to a gene: 6. The CDR3 length is 13 residues. The DNA for the CDR3 is TGTGCCACCACCGGGGGGTTCACAGATACGCAGTATTTT. The encoded protein is CATTGGFTDTQYF.

The chain employs TRBV11-3 and TRBJ2-2; 9 bases line up with TRBD1. From germline, CDR1 is SGHNT and CDR2 YENEEA. The junction had 4 bases not matched to a gene; V was cut back by 2 bases and J by 6 bases. This CDR3 region has 15 residues. CDR3 in amino acids: CASSLMDRGSGELFF. The CDR3 region has the DNA TGTGCCAGCAGCTTAATGGACAGGGGTTCCGGGGAGCTGTTTTTT.

This chain joins TRBV30 and TRBJ2-2, with D unresolved. V was cut by 2 bases and J by 6 bases, with 13 bases left in between. This CDR3 is built from 14 residues. Germline CDR1 reads GTSNPN; CDR2 reads SVGIG (reference sequence). This CDR3 reads CAWSRQRAAGELFF. The CDR3 coding sequence is TGTGCCTGGAGTAGGCAAAGGGCCGCCGGGGAGCTGTTTTTT.